A selection of T cell receptor beta chains follows, all from one sample in a study of vaccination and CD4 T cells after COVID-19. TCRdb used MiXCR to reprocess the PCR reads, holding one entry per CDR3 protein. The sample has about 19,000 distinct CDR3 sequences, 55% seen once. The antigens these receptors bind are not known. The sequenced material came from CD4+ T cells from blood, cultured in vitro. These receptors were taken from a human donor who had recovered from COVID-19. Both conserved end residues are trimmed from each CDR3. D genes are given only for firm matches.

>.|TRBV19|TRBJ1-5
ASNNAGGNQPQH
>TRBD2|TRBV6-4|TRBJ2-2
ASSLRLAENTGELF
>.|TRBV6-1|TRBJ1-5
ASSVNNQPQH
>.|TRBV7-2|TRBJ1-4
ASSLTGSREEKLF
>.|TRBV4-2|TRBJ2-1
ASSLLYRNEQF
>.|TRBV5-1|TRBJ1-4
ASSSGSLEEKLF
>.|TRBV7-2|TRBJ1-1
ASTWTYSGIGTEAF
>TRBD2|TRBV6-1|TRBJ2-3
ASSPTGTSIDTQY
>.|TRBV28|TRBJ1-5
ASSLGEQPQH
>.|TRBV20-1|TRBJ2-7
SASAGGAYEQY
>.|TRBV2|TRBJ1-1
ASRVRGLNTGAF
>.|TRBV6-1|TRBJ1-5
ASSSKTGFPNQPQH
>TRBD1|TRBV19|TRBJ2-3
ASTWTGGDTQY
>.|TRBV25-1|TRBJ2-3
ASSSVVASSTDTQY